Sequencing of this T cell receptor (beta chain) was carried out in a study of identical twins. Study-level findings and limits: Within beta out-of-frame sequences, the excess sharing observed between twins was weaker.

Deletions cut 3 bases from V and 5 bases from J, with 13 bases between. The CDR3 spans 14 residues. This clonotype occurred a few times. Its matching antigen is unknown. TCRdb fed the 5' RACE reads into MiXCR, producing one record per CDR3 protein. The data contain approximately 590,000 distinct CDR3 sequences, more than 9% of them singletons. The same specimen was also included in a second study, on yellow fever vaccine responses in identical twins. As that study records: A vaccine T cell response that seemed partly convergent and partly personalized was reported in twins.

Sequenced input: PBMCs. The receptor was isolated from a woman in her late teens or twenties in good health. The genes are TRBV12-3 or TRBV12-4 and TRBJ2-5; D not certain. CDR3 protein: CASSFRVGAETQYF. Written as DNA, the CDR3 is TGTGCCAGCAGTTTCCGGGTGGGCGCGGAGACCCAGTACTTC.